These T cell receptor beta chains were read from a single sample in a study of regulatory T cells in long-lasting Graves disease. TCRdb independently ran MiXCR on the multiplex PCR reads; one entry per CDR3 protein. The sample has around 500,000 distinct CDR3 sequences, roughly 13% seen once. These data were also reused for a study on T cells in Graves' hyperthyroidism and ophthalmopathy.

Sequencing used peripheral blood mononuclear cells (PBMCs), obtained at new diagnosis, from a patient treated with antithyroid drugs. Source of these receptors: a man under 40 with Graves disease. Each CDR3 is given with its conserved first and last residue. D genes are given only for firm matches. The size field is filled for only some rows; it gives once, few, many or a size class.

len | j_gene | abundance | d_gene | v_gene | CDR3nt | CDR3aa
13 | TRBJ2-2 | many | NA | TRBV27 | TGTGCCAGCAGTCCCGTTCACACCGGGGAGCTGTTTTTT | CASSPVHTGELFF
12 | TRBJ2-7 | many | NA | TRBV10-1 | TGCGCCAGCAGAGGAGGAGCGGACGAGCAGTACTTC | CASRGGADEQYF
15 | TRBJ2-1 | many | TRBD2 | TRBV7-2 | TGTGCCAGCAGCAAAACTAGCGGGAGTATCAATGAGCAGTTCTTC | CASSKTSGSINEQFF
14 | TRBJ2-2 | NA | NA | TRBV20-1 | TGCAGTGCCCCAGGGGGGGGGAGGTCCGGGGAGCTGTTTTTT | CSAPGGGRSGELFF
14 | TRBJ2-1 | many | TRBD2 | TRBV20-1 | TGCAGTGCTAGGGAGACTAGCGTGGGCTATGAGCAGTTCTTC | CSARETSVGYEQFF
15 | TRBJ2-3 | many | TRBD2 | TRBV7-9 | TGTGCCAGCAGCTTGGGACTAGCGGGAGAAAATACGCAGTATTTT | CASSLGLAGENTQYF
14 | TRBJ2-5 | many | NA | TRBV2 | TGTGCCAGCAGTGAAGTTAGTAGTCTAGAGACCCAGTACTTC | CASSEVSSLETQYF
14 | TRBJ1-4 | many | NA | TRBV20-1 | TGCAGTGCTAGAGAACTTGGGGTAGATGAAAAACTGTTTTTT | CSARELGVDEKLFF
16 | TRBJ2-1 | many | TRBD2 | TRBV6-1 | TGTGCCACCCCAGGGGCTAGCGGGAGTCCTTACAATGAGCAGTTCTTC | CATPGASGSPYNEQFF
13 | TRBJ2-1 | few | TRBD1 | TRBV9 | TGTGCCAGCGGGGACAGGGTGGACAATGAGCAGTTCTTC | CASGDRVDNEQFF
15 | TRBJ2-1 | many | TRBD1 | TRBV5-4 | TGTGCCAGCAGCTTGGCCCTAAACAGGGGTAATGAGCAGTTCTTC | CASSLALNRGNEQFF
14 | TRBJ2-5 | NA | NA | TRBV27 | TGTGCCAGCAGCTTGCTCGGGACAAAAGAGACCCAGTACTTC | CASSLLGTKETQYF
16 | TRBJ2-7 | many | TRBD2 | TRBV27 | TGTGCCAGCAGTTTAAAAGTGGCGGCGGGGGTCTACGAGCAGTACTTC | CASSLKVAAGVYEQYF
14 | TRBJ2-7 | many | NA | TRBV7-9 | TGTGCCAGCAGCCCGCCGGGACGACCCTACGAGCAGTACTTC | CASSPPGRPYEQYF
13 | TRBJ2-2 | many | NA | TRBV20-1 | TGCAGTGCTCCTAGTATCGGCACCGGGGAGCTGTTTTTT | CSAPSIGTGELFF
18 | TRBJ2-7 | many | TRBD1 | TRBV12-3/TRBV12-4 | TGTGCCAGCAGTTTAGGGCGCGGGACAGGGGTACGGGTCTACGAGCAGTACTTC | CASSLGRGTGVRVYEQYF
16 | TRBJ2-1 | many | TRBD2 | TRBV2 | TGTGCCAGCAGTGAAATGTGGGCTAGCGGCTACAATGAGCAGTTCTTC | CASSEMWASGYNEQFF
15 | TRBJ1-6 | NA | NA | TRBV27 | TGTGCCAGCAGTTTAAAGGGGCCCGATAATTCACCCCTCCACTTT | CASSLKGPDNSPLHF
14 | TRBJ1-1 | many | NA | TRBV5-1 | TGCGCCAGCAAGGCGTATAGCTCGAACACTGAAGCTTTCTTT | CASKAYSSNTEAFF
16 | TRBJ2-5 | NA | TRBD1 | TRBV27 | TGTGCCAGCAGTCCGTCCCGGGACAGGGGTCGGGAGACCCAGTACTTC | CASSPSRDRGRETQYF
14 | TRBJ2-7 | NA | NA | TRBV19 | TGTGCCAGTAGTAAGGAGGGAGGAACCTACGAGCAGTACTTC | CASSKEGGTYEQYF
15 | TRBJ1-6 | few | TRBD1 | TRBV20-1 | TGCAGTGCTATTGGACAGGGGAGTTTCAATTCACCCCTCCACTTT | CSAIGQGSFNSPLHF
14 | TRBJ2-1 | NA | NA | TRBV20-1 | TGCAGTGTTAGAGGGACGCTCTTAGGCAATGAGCAGTTCTTC | CSVRGTLLGNEQFF
12 | TRBJ1-5 | many | NA | TRBV28 | TGTGCCAGCAGTTTTTTGGGGCAGCCCCAGCATTTT | CASSFLGQPQHF
12 | TRBJ1-2 | few | NA | TRBV27 | TGTGCCAGCAGGGACGGACGCTATGGCTACACCTTC | CASRDGRYGYTF
15 | TRBJ1-5 | few | NA | TRBV20-1 | TGCAGTGCTAGAGGGGGGGGAGGGGGGAATCAGCCCCAGCATTTT | CSARGGGGGNQPQHF
13 | TRBJ2-7 | few | TRBD1 | TRBV29-1 | TGCAGCGCTACGGGAACAGGGGGCTACGAGCAGTACTTC | CSATGTGGYEQYF
12 | TRBJ2-1 | NA | NA | TRBV3-1 | TGTGCCAGCAGCCAAGATTGGGATGAGCAGTTCTTC | CASSQDWDEQFF
14 | TRBJ1-3 | NA | NA | TRBV20-1 | TGCAGTGCTAGCGAAGGGGGGTTAGAAAACACCATATATTTT | CSASEGGLENTIYF
15 | TRBJ2-7 | few | TRBD2 | TRBV10-3 | TGTGCCAGCAGTGAGTTGGCGGGAGGCTCCTACGAGCAGTACTTC | CASSELAGGSYEQYF
17 | TRBJ2-1 | NA | NA | TRBV18 | TGTGCCAGCTCACTACGCCTCTCAGGGGTCTCCTACAATGAGCAGTTCTTC | CASSLRLSGVSYNEQFF
13 | TRBJ2-3 | many | NA | TRBV7-3 | TGTGCCAGCAGCTTAATGCCCGCAGATACGCAGTATTTT | CASSLMPADTQYF
18 | TRBJ2-5 | few | TRBD2 | TRBV7-2 | TGTGCCAGCAGATACGGGACTAGCGGGCTGGAGTACCAAGAGACCCAGTACTTC | CASRYGTSGLEYQETQYF
15 | TRBJ2-7 | many | NA | TRBV12-3/TRBV12-4 | TGTGCCAGCAGTTACTACAGGGATAAAAGCCACGAGCAGTACTTC | CASSYYRDKSHEQYF
16 | TRBJ2-3 | few | NA | TRBV24-1 | TGTGCCACCAGTGATTCGCGGGGTCCCCCCACAGATACGCAGTATTTT | CATSDSRGPPTDTQYF
15 | TRBJ2-7 | many | NA | TRBV24-1 | TGTGCCACCAGTGATCCCAGGGGTGAGACCTACGAGCAGTACTTC | CATSDPRGETYEQYF
15 | TRBJ2-3 | many | TRBD2 | TRBV11-3 | TGTGCCAGCAGCCCCACTAGCGATTGGACAGATACGCAGTATTTT | CASSPTSDWTDTQYF
15 | TRBJ2-1 | many | TRBD2 | TRBV7-2 | TGTGCCAGCAGCTCCCCCGGGACTAGAACGGGTGAGCAGTTCTTC | CASSSPGTRTGEQFF
14 | TRBJ1-5 | NA | TRBD1 | TRBV30 | TGTGCCTGGAGTGTAGGCAGGGGGGATCAGCCCCAGCATTTT | CAWSVGRGDQPQHF
15 | TRBJ2-7 | many | NA | TRBV11-2 | TGTGCCAGCAGCTTATCTGAAGGGACGGGCTACGAGCAGTACTTC | CASSLSEGTGYEQYF
13 | TRBJ2-7 | many | TRBD1 | TRBV12-3/TRBV12-4 | TGTGCCAGCAGAGGACAGGGAGAGCACGAGCAGTACTTC | CASRGQGEHEQYF
14 | TRBJ2-1 | many | NA | TRBV6-2/TRBV6-3 | TGTGCCAGCAGTTACTCCGGGTACGGCAATGAGCAGTTCTTC | CASSYSGYGNEQFF
12 | TRBJ2-2 | NA | NA | TRBV6-1 | TGTGCCAGCGATAAGAACACCGGGGAGCTGTTTTTT | CASDKNTGELFF
16 | TRBJ2-7 | many | TRBD2 | TRBV7-8 | TGTGCCAGCAGCCCCGAGAGCCTAGCGGGACCCTACGAGCAGTACTTC | CASSPESLAGPYEQYF
16 | TRBJ2-1 | NA | NA | TRBV2 | TGTGCCAGCAGCGACCCAGGACGTATGGTCGGGGCTGGGCAGTTCTTC | CASSDPGRMVGAGQFF
17 | TRBJ1-3 | many | NA | TRBV7-9 | TGTGCCAGCAGCTTAAGGCCCTTTGGACCTGAAGGAAACACCATATATTTT | CASSLRPFGPEGNTIYF
12 | TRBJ1-2 | many | TRBD1 | TRBV29-1 | TGCAGCGTCCGTTACAGGGGCTATGGCTACACCTTC | CSVRYRGYGYTF
18 | TRBJ2-1 | many | TRBD2 | TRBV7-3 | TGTGCCAGCAGCTTAACGTCGGCCTCGTTGACTAGCGGTAATGAGCAGTTCTTC | CASSLTSASLTSGNEQFF
15 | TRBJ1-5 | few | TRBD1 | TRBV6-1 | TGTGCCAGCAACGCCGGACAGGGTCTTTCCCAGCCCCAGCATTTT | CASNAGQGLSQPQHF
13 | TRBJ2-7 | many | NA | TRBV12-3/TRBV12-4 | TGTGCCAGCAGTCCGGGACTTCCCTATGAGCAGTACTTC | CASSPGLPYEQYF
14 | TRBJ2-3 | many | NA | TRBV18 | TGTGCCAGCTCGACGGGGAAGGGCACAGATACGCAGTATTTT | CASSTGKGTDTQYF
15 | TRBJ2-1 | many | TRBD2 | TRBV7-9 | TGTGCCAGCAGCTTACTAGCGGGAGGACGCAATGAGCAGTTCTTC | CASSLLAGGRNEQFF
14 | TRBJ2-1 | many | TRBD2 | TRBV20-1 | TGCAGTGCTAAGACTAGCGGCTCCTACAATGAGCAGTTCTTC | CSAKTSGSYNEQFF
15 | TRBJ2-7 | many | TRBD2 | TRBV5-1 | TGCGCCAGCAGGAACGGGGACTATAGCTCCTACGAGCAGTACTTC | CASRNGDYSSYEQYF
16 | TRBJ1-2 | NA | NA | TRBV24-1 | TGTGCCACCAGTGATTTTAGAACGAACCAGGTCTATGGCTACACCTTC | CATSDFRTNQVYGYTF
13 | TRBJ1-2 | many | TRBD1 | TRBV7-9 | TGTGCCAGCAGCCCCGGGACAGTCAATGGCTACACCTTC | CASSPGTVNGYTF
15 | TRBJ1-2 | few | TRBD1 | TRBV29-1 | TGCAGCGCAGGGACAGGGGATCAAGGTTTCTATGGCTACACCTTC | CSAGTGDQGFYGYTF
15 | TRBJ2-5 | many | TRBD1 | TRBV7-2 | TGTGCCAGCAGCTATGGACAGGGGAGGGGAGAGACCCAGTACTTC | CASSYGQGRGETQYF
19 | TRBJ2-6 | few | NA | TRBV6-1 | TGTGCCAGCAGTGACGGCCGCAGCTCGGGGGTATCTGGGGCCAACGTCCTGACTTTC | CASSDGRSSGVSGANVLTF
16 | TRBJ2-3 | few | NA | TRBV20-1 | TGCAGTGCTAGAGATCTTGGGAGGCCGGGCACAGATACGCAGTATTTT | CSARDLGRPGTDTQYF